This T cell receptor beta chain comes out of a study of blood T cell repertoires in COVID-19. Study-level information: Samples came from the United States, Italy and Spain, spanning acute and convalescent COVID-19.

The CDR3 has 15 amino acids. V was clipped by 4 bases and J by 4 bases, with 15 bases between them. CDR1 and CDR2 from the germline V gene are SGHRS and YFSETQ. Sequencing used immunoSEQ multiplex PCR; TCRdb keeps in-frame clones, though not all of them. The sample holds more than 25,000 clones, 70% to 90% seen once. Material: peripheral blood. The clonotype originates from a man in his sixties with active COVID-19. The gene calls are TRBV5-1 and TRBJ2-1, with D tentatively TRBD1 (6 bases). CDR3 region: CASSPEGRGYNEQFF. CDR3 nucleotide sequence: TGCGCCAGCAGCCCCGAGGGAAGGGGGTACAATGAGCAGTTCTTC.